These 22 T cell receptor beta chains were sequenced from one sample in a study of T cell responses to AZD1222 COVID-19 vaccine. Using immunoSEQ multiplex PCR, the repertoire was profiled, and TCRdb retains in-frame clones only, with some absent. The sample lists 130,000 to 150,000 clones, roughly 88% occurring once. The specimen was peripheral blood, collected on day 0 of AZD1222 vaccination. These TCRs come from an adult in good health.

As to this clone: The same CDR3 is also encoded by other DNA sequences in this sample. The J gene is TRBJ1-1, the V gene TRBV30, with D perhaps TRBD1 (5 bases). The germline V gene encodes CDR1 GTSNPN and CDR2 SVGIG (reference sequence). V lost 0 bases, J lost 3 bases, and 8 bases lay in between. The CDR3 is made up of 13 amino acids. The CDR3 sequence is CAWSVRGDTEAFF. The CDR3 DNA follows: TGTGCCTGGAGTGTACGAGGGGACACTGAAGCTTTCTTT.

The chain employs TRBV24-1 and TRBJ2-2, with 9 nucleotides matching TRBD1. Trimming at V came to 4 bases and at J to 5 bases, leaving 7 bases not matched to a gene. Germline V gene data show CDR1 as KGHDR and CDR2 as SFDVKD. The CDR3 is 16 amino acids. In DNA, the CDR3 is TGTGCCACCAGTGACCTACACAGGGGGCAGACCGGGGAGCTGTTTTTT. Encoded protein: CATSDLHRGQTGELFF.

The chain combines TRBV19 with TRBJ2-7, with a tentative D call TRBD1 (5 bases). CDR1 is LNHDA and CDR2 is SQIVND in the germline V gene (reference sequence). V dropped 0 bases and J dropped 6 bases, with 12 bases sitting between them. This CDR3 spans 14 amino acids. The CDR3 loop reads CASSIDPGRGEQYF. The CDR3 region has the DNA TGTGCCAGTAGTATAGATCCAGGGCGCGGCGAGCAGTACTTC.

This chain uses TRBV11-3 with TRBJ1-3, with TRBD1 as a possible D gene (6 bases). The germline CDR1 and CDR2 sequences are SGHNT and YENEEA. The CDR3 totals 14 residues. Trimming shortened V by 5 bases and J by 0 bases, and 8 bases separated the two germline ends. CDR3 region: CASSGGLSGNTIYF. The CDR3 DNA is TGTGCCAGCAGCGGGGGCCTCTCTGGAAACACCATATATTTT.

CDR3 nucleotides: TGTGCCAGCAGCCAAGTTTCTAGCGGGACCGGGGAGCTGTTTTTT. Its protein product is CASSQVSSGTGELFF. The V call is TRBV3-1 (or the pseudogene TRBV3-2), the J call TRBJ2-2; 8 bases fit TRBD2. Germline CDR1 LGHDT, CDR2 YNNKEL (reference sequence). This CDR3 contains 15 residues. Germline trimming cut 1 base from V and 5 bases from J; bases unmatched to any gene: 3.

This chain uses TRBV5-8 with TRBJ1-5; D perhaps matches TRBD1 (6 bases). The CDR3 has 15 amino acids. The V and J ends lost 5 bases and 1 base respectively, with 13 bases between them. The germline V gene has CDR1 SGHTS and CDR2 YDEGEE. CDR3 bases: TGTGCCAGCAGTTCTGACAGGCAAAGCAATCAGCCCCAGCATTTT. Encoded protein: CASSSDRQSNQPQHF.

In DNA form, the CDR3 reads TGTGCCAGTAGTCCCGCGTCCGGGACTAGCGGCTACGAGCAGTACTTC. It codes for CASSPASGTSGYEQYF. V is TRBV19 and J is TRBJ2-7, with 11 bases fitting TRBD2. V lost 5 bases to trimming and J lost 3 bases; unmatched junction nucleotides: 9. The CDR3 has 16 amino acids. Germline CDR1 is LNHDA and CDR2 is SQIVND (reference sequence).

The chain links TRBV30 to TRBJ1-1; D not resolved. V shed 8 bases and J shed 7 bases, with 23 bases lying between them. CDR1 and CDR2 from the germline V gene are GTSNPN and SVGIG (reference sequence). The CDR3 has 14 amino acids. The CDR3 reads CAGNNPNDKVEAFF. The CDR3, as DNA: TGTGCCGGAAATAATCCTAACGACAAGGTTGAAGCTTTCTTT.

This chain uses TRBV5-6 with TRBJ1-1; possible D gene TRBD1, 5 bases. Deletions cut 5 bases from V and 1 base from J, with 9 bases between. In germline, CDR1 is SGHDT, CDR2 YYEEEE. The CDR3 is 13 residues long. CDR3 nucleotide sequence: TGTGCCAGCAGTCTAGACAGGAACACTGAAGCTTTCTTT. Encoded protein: CASSLDRNTEAFF.

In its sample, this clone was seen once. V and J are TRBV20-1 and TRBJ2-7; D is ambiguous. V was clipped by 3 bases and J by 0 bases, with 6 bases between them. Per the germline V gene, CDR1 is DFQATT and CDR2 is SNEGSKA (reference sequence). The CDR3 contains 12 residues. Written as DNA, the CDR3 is TGCAGTGCTAGTTCATCCTCCTACGAGCAGTACTTC. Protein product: CSASSSSYEQYF.

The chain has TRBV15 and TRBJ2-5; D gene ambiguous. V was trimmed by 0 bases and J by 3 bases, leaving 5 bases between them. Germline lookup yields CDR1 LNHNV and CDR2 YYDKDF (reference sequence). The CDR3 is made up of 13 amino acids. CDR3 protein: CATSRDRKETQYF. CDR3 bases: TGTGCCACCAGCAGAGATCGAAAAGAGACCCAGTACTTC.

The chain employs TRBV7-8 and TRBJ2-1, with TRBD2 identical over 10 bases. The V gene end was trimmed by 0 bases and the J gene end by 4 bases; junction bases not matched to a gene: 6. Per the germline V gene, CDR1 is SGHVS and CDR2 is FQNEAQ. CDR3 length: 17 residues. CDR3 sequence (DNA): TGTGCCAGCAGCTTAGCCGAAGAGCGGGAGGGTTACAATGAGCAGTTCTTC. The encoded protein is CASSLAEEREGYNEQFF.

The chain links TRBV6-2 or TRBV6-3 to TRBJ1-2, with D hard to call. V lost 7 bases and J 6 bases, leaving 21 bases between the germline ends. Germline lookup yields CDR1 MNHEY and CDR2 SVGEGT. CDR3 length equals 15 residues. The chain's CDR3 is CASTPGALTINGYTF. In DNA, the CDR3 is TGTGCCAGCACCCCCGGAGCCTTGACTATAAATGGCTACACCTTC.

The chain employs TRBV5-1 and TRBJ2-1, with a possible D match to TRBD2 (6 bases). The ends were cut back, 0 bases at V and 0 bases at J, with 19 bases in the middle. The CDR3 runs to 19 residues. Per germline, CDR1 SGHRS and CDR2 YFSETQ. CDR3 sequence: CASSLGISGEWSSYNEQFF. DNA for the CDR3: TGCGCCAGCAGCTTGGGGATTAGCGGAGAGTGGAGCTCCTACAATGAGCAGTTCTTC.

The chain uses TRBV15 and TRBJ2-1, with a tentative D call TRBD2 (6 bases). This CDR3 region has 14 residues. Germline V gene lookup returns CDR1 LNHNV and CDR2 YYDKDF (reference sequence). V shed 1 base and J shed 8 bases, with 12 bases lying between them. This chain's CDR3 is CATSRGRGRDEQFF. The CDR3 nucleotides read TGTGCCACCAGCAGAGGGCGGGGTCGGGATGAGCAGTTCTTC.

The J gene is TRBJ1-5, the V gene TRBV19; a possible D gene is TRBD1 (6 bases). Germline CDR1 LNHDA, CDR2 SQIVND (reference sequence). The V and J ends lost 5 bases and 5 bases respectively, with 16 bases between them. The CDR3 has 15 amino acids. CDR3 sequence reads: CASSPRQGHDQPQHF. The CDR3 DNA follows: TGTGCCAGTAGTCCTCGCCAGGGGCACGATCAGCCCCAGCATTTT.

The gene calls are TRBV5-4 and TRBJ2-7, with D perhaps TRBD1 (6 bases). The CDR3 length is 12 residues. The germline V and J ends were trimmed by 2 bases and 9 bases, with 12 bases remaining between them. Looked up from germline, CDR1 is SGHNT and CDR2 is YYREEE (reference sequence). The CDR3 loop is CASSLQGLRQYF. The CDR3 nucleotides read TGTGCCAGCAGCTTACAGGGATTAAGGCAGTACTTC.

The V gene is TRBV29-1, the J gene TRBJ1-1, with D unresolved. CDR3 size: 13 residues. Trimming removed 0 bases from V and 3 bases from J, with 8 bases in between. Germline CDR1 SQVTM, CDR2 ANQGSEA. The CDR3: CSVEEVSYTEAFF. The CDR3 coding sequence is TGCAGCGTTGAAGAGGTAAGCTACACTGAAGCTTTCTTT.

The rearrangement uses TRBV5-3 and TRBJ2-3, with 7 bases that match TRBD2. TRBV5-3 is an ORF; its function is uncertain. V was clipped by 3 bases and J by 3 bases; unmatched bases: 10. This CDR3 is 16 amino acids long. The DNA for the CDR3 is TGTGCCAGAAGCTCATCAGCGGGATCTTCTACAGATACGCAGTATTTT. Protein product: CARSSSAGSSTDTQYF.

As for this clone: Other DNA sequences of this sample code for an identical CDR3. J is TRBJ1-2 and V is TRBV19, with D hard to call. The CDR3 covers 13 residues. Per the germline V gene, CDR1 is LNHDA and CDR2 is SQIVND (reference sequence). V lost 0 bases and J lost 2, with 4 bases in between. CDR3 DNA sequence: TGTGCCAGTAGTATAGACAGGAACTATGGCTACACCTTC. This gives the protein CASSIDRNYGYTF.

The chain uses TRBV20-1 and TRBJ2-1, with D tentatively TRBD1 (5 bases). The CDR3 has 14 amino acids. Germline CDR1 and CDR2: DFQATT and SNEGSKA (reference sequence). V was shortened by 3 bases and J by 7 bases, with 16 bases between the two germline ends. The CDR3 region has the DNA TGCAGTGCTAGTCCCAGGGCGGTTTCGAATGAGCAGTTCTTC. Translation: CSASPRAVSNEQFF.

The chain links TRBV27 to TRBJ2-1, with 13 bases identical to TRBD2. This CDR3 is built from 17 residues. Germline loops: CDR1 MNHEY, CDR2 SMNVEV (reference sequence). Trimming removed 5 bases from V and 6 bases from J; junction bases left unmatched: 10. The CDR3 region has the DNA TGTGCCAGCAGTGCTTACCTCGGGACTAGCGGGATCAATGAGCAGTTCTTC. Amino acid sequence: CASSAYLGTSGINEQFF.